This paragraph covers one TCR beta chain sequence. Its cognate antigen is unknown. TCRdb passed the reads through MiXCR, listing each CDR3 protein once. The data show roughly 49,000 distinct CDR3 sequences, 20% to 25% seen once. The data originate from a study of T cell repertoires in cytomegalovirus infection. Germline-derived CDR1 and CDR2 are SGHVS and FQNEAQ. This CDR3 region has 14 residues. Trimming took off 3 bases at V and 7 bases at J, with 16 bases between the two ends. Study outcomes and limitations: Cumulative public TCR beta family frequency identified carriers of CMV plus the relevant HLA. Dominating the ex vivo response were TCR beta clonotypes that were CMV-specific and HLA-C-restricted.

This TCR came from a human donor in good health (CMV status not recorded). Some clones in this sample may be carry-over from other donors' samples. The sequencing sample was made of PBMCs, sequenced either directly or after in vitro stimulation (not recorded which). This chain uses TRBV7-8 with TRBJ2-7; tentatively, D is TRBD2 (7 bases). CDR3 region: CASSLQGRALEQYF. In DNA form, the CDR3 reads TGTGCCAGCAGCTTGCAGGGGAGGGCCTTGGAGCAGTACTTC.